In terms of frequency, the clone carrying this TCR beta chain is medium-sized. The sample comes from a study of cytomegalovirus exposure and HLA in healthy donors. Germline CDR1 LGHNA, CDR2 YSLEER. CDR3 length: 18 residues. Trimming removed 0 bases from V and 0 bases from J, with 12 bases in between. A multiplex PCR was run with 60 Vbeta primers and 13 Jbeta primers. Data came from immunoSEQ multiplex PCR; TCRdb stores just in-frame clones and leaves some out. The table for this sample gives more than 45,000 clones. The chain carries TRBV4-3 and TRBJ1-6; D unresolved. Input material: PBMCs. The origin of this receptor is a male donor in good health and CMV-seronegative. The CDR3 nucleotides are TGCGCCAGCAGCCAAGAAGTGCCCGGGAGCTCCTATAATTCACCCCTCCACTTT. Its protein product is CASSQEVPGSSYNSPLHF.